A selection of T cell receptor beta chains follows, all from one sample in a study of blood T cell repertoires in COVID-19. Data came from immunoSEQ multiplex PCR; TCRdb stores just in-frame clones and leaves some out. The sample yields 95,000 to 150,000 clones, around 86% seen once. The sequencing input was peripheral blood. The receptor set was obtained from a woman in her sixties or seventies with acute or convalescent COVID-19. CDR3s include the opening cysteine and the closing phenylalanine or tryptophan. D genes are given only for firm matches. The size of a clone is reported for some rows only, either as once, few or many, or as a class for expanded clones.

DNA | CDR3 | D | size | length | J | V
TGTGCCAGCAGCCAAGAGTACAATCAGCCCCAGCATTTT | CASSQEYNQPQHF | . | . | 13 | TRBJ1-5 | TRBV3-1/TRBV3-2
TGTGCCTGGAGTGCGTCGCGGACTAGCGGTTACCAAGAGACCCAGTACTTC | CAWSASRTSGYQETQYF | TRBD2 | . | 17 | TRBJ2-5 | TRBV30
TGTGCCAGCCAACCGGGACTAGCGTTCCAAGAGACCCAGTACTTC | CASQPGLAFQETQYF | TRBD2 | . | 15 | TRBJ2-5 | TRBV27
TGTGCCAGCAGCACACCCCCATCTAATGAAAAACTGTTTTTT | CASSTPPSNEKLFF | . | few | 14 | TRBJ1-4 | TRBV6-5
TGTGCCAGCGAGAAGGGGGCCGGGATAGAGACCCAGTACTTC | CASEKGAGIETQYF | TRBD1 | . | 14 | TRBJ2-5 | TRBV18
TGTGCCAGCAGCCCTCAGTACTTC | CASSPQYF | . | . | 8 | TRBJ2-5 | TRBV7-8
TGTGCCAGCAGCCAGGCGGCTGGTTCACCCCTCCACTTT | CASSQAAGSPLHF | . | . | 13 | TRBJ1-6 | TRBV3-1/TRBV3-2
TGTGCCAGGACAGGGTTTGGGGGCACTGAAGCTTTCTTT | CARTGFGGTEAFF | TRBD1 | . | 13 | TRBJ1-1 | TRBV14
TGTGCCAGCAGCATACAGGAGAACACTGAAGCTTTCTTT | CASSIQENTEAFF | . | . | 13 | TRBJ1-1 | TRBV7-6
TGTGCCAGCAGCCAAGATCGGCGACTTCTCTTC | CASSQDRRLLF | . | . | 11 | TRBJ1-2 | TRBV3-1/TRBV3-2
TGTGCCAGCAGCGTAGAGGGACAGGGTGGCTACACCTTC | CASSVEGQGGYTF | TRBD1 | . | 13 | TRBJ1-2 | TRBV9
TGTGCCAGCAGTTTATGGGCAACGACAGGGGTTGCCAAAAACATTCAGTACTTC | CASSLWATTGVAKNIQYF | TRBD1 | . | 18 | TRBJ2-4 | TRBV28
TGCGCCAGCAGCTTGGGAGGACAGGCAAACTATGGCTACACCTTC | CASSLGGQANYGYTF | TRBD1 | once | 15 | TRBJ1-2 | TRBV5-1
TGCGCCAGCAGCTTGGTTGACAGGGCCTACGAGCAGTACTTC | CASSLVDRAYEQYF | TRBD1 | once | 14 | TRBJ2-7 | TRBV5-1
TGTGCCAGCATTACAGGGGGCGAAAAACTGTTTTTT | CASITGGEKLFF | TRBD1 | once | 12 | TRBJ1-4 | TRBV28
TGTGCCAGCAGCATGGGAATCGGACAGGGGGAAACTGAAGCTTTCTTT | CASSMGIGQGETEAFF | TRBD1 | . | 16 | TRBJ1-1 | TRBV9
TGCGCCAGCAGTGGATCCGGGGGGTCTTACAATGAGCAGTTCTTC | CASSGSGGSYNEQFF | TRBD2 | . | 15 | TRBJ2-1 | TRBV10-1
TGTGCCTGGAATCGAAGGGGTGCCACTGAAGCTTTCTTT | CAWNRRGATEAFF | . | few | 13 | TRBJ1-1 | TRBV30
TGTGCCAGCAGCTCCTCGCGGGGGGCCACAGATACGCAGTATTTT | CASSSSRGATDTQYF | TRBD2 | . | 15 | TRBJ2-3 | TRBV9
TGCGCCAGCAGCCAAGTTAAAGGGGAAGGTTACGAGCAGTACTTC | CASSQVKGEGYEQYF | . | once | 15 | TRBJ2-7 | TRBV4-1
TGTGCCAGTAGTGGGGTGGGCACAGGGTCCCAAGAGACCCAGTACTTC | CASSGVGTGSQETQYF | . | . | 16 | TRBJ2-5 | TRBV19
TGCGCCAGCAGCCCGGGACAGATGAACACTGAAGCTTTCTTT | CASSPGQMNTEAFF | TRBD1 | once | 14 | TRBJ1-1 | TRBV5-1
TGTGCCAGCAGCCAAAGGGGACAGGGAAACGAGCAGTACTTC | CASSQRGQGNEQYF | TRBD1 | . | 14 | TRBJ2-7 | TRBV3-1/TRBV3-2
TGCGCCAGCAGCGTACAGGGGGCAGAGGACACTGAAGCTTTCTTT | CASSVQGAEDTEAFF | TRBD1 | . | 15 | TRBJ1-1 | TRBV5-1
TGTGCCAGCAGCTCGGAGATTTATCGGACTGAAGCTTTCTTT | CASSSEIYRTEAFF | . | . | 14 | TRBJ1-1 | TRBV7-9
TGTGCCAGCGCAGAGGGACAGATATCATATGGCTACACCTTC | CASAEGQISYGYTF | TRBD1 | . | 14 | TRBJ1-2 | TRBV2
TGTGCCAGCAGCATCGGACACCTGAGCACCTACGAGCAGTACTTC | CASSIGHLSTYEQYF | . | . | 15 | TRBJ2-7 | TRBV9
TGTGCCAGCAGCGCCCCCTCTGGACAGGCGCCCGGTGGCTACACCTTC | CASSAPSGQAPGGYTF | TRBD1 | . | 16 | TRBJ1-2 | TRBV9
TGTGCCAGCAGTGAATTTGGGGGGATGAGGTACGGCAATCAGCCCCAGCATTTT | CASSEFGGMRYGNQPQHF | . | few | 18 | TRBJ1-5 | TRBV6-1
TGTGCCATCTTCTCATTTCCGGGACAGCATGGCTACACCTTC | CAIFSFPGQHGYTF | TRBD1 | . | 14 | TRBJ1-2 | TRBV6-5
TGTGCCAGTAGTATTTGGAGGGGCTATAATGAAAAACTGTTTTTT | CASSIWRGYNEKLFF | . | . | 15 | TRBJ1-4 | TRBV19